This T cell receptor beta chain was retrieved from a study of cytomegalovirus exposure and HLA in healthy donors. Study-wide results and caveats: Accounts indicate the classifier identified cytomegalovirus status with strong specificity and sensitivity.

There are a few counts of this clone. Its antigen remains unidentified. 60 Vbeta and 13 Jbeta primers were used in PCR. Assay: immunoSEQ multiplex PCR; the TCRdb copy retains only in-frame clones and omits some. Counted here are under 170,000 clones, 55% to 80% occurring once; the ten biggest clones make up approximately 7%. The germline V gene has CDR1 LGHNA and CDR2 YSLEER. This CDR3 region has 16 residues. The V end lost 1 base, the J end lost 2 bases, and 15 bases lay between the germline ends. The chain recombines TRBV4-3 with TRBJ2-7; D not certain. This receptor was identified in a woman aged 55-70 years in good health and CMV-seropositive. Material for sequencing was PBMCs. For the CDR3, the DNA is TGCGCCAGCAGCCAAGCCTCGGCAGGTCAGCCCTACGAGCAGTACTTC. It codes for CASSQASAGQPYEQYF.